Following are 16 T cell receptor beta chains from one sample sequenced in a study of blood T cell repertoires in COVID-19. Clones were sequenced by immunoSEQ multiplex PCR, and TCRdb holds only the in-frame ones, with some missing. Of just under 50,000 clones detected, 86% appear once; the ten largest clones hold approximately 14%. The sequenced sample was peripheral blood. These receptor sequences come from a human donor in a cohort sampled during active COVID-19.

The rearrangement joins TRBV7-2 to TRBJ1-2; 9 nucleotides line up with TRBD1. Germline values: CDR1 SGHTA, CDR2 FQGNSA. This CDR3 comprises 14 residues. With 0 bases clipped from V and 5 bases from J, the junction kept 1 base outside the gene matches. The CDR3 DNA sequence: TGTGCCAGCAGCTTAGCACAGGGGGCATATGGCTACACCTTC. Its translation is CASSLAQGAYGYTF.

The V and J genes are TRBV2 and TRBJ2-2; 7 bases fit TRBD2. Germline V gene lookup returns CDR1 SNHLY and CDR2 FYNNEI. The trim removed 4 bases at V and 7 bases at J, leaving 3 bases unmatched. CDR3 size: 13 residues. CDR3 protein: CASSVGRGGELFF. DNA for the CDR3: TGTGCCAGCAGTGTTGGGAGGGGCGGGGAGCTGTTTTTT.

The V gene is TRBV6-6, the J gene TRBJ2-5, with 8 bases that match TRBD1. This CDR3 contains 14 residues. V was pared by 6 bases and J by 4 bases, with 7 bases of the junction left unmatched. The V gene's germline CDR1 is MNHNY and CDR2 SVGAGI (reference sequence). The CDR3 spells CASSLDRGGETQYF. The CDR3, as DNA: TGTGCCAGCAGCCTAGACAGGGGAGGAGAGACCCAGTACTTC.

The gene calls are TRBV5-6 and TRBJ2-4; perhaps TRBD2 as D (6 bases). V shed 4 bases and J shed 1 base, with 21 bases lying between them. Looked up from germline, CDR1 is SGHDT and CDR2 is YYEEEE. CDR3 length equals 18 residues. CDR3 in DNA: TGTGCCAGCAGCCCGAACCGCGGCGGGGTCTGGGCCAAAAACATTCAGTACTTC. Encoded protein: CASSPNRGGVWAKNIQYF. Supplemented by reference TRBV5-6 and TRBJ2-4, the full variable domain reads DAGVTQSPTHLIKTRGQQVTLRCSPKSGHDTVSWYQQALGQGPQFIFQYYEEEERQRGNFPDRFSGHQFPNYSSELNVNALLLGDSALYLCASSPNRGGVWAKNIQYFGAGTRLSVL.

The genes are TRBV7-2 and TRBJ2-3, with D possibly TRBD1 on 5 matching bases. Germline values: CDR1 SGHTA, CDR2 FQGNSA. Trimming took 6 bases from V and 0 from J, leaving 16 bases between them. This CDR3 is built from 16 residues. CDR3 DNA: TGTGCCAGCAGTTTGAATCCAGGGCCTAGCACAGATACGCAGTATTTT. It specifies CASSLNPGPSTDTQYF.

J is TRBJ1-2 and V is TRBV19, with 8 bases lining up with TRBD1. Germline V CDR1 and CDR2: LNHDA, SQIVND (reference sequence). V dropped 6 bases and J dropped 4; count of bases not matched to a gene: 13. The CDR3 sequence is 16 residues long. In DNA form, the CDR3 reads TGTGCCAGTAGCATTGGATCAGGGGGCACGAGCTATGGCTACACCTTC. This encodes CASSIGSGGTSYGYTF.

The rearrangement uses TRBV11-2 and TRBJ2-3; maybe TRBD2 (6 bases). The CDR3 covers 16 residues. Germline CDR1 and CDR2: SGHAT and FQNNGV. Trimming removed 7 bases from V and 4 bases from J, with 21 bases in between. As DNA, the CDR3 is TGTGCCAGCACCCTCTGGATGGGGGGTGGGGCAGATACGCAGTATTTT. Its translation: CASTLWMGGGADTQYF.

The V and J genes are TRBV27 and TRBJ1-5, with no clear D. The CDR3 runs to 16 residues. Trimming shortened V by 6 bases and J by 1 base, and 16 bases separated the two germline ends. In germline, CDR1 is MNHEY, CDR2 SMNVEV (reference sequence). The CDR3 sequence is CASSSIGAGSNQPQHF. CDR3 DNA sequence: TGTGCCAGCAGCTCTATTGGCGCAGGAAGCAATCAGCCCCAGCATTTT.

The chain links TRBV25-1 to TRBJ2-4; 8 nucleotides match TRBD2. Germline V gene sequence: CDR1 MGHDK, CDR2 SYGVNS. V lost 4 bases, J lost 8 bases, and 4 bases stayed unmatched. The CDR3 totals 13 residues. For the CDR3, the DNA is TGTGCCAGCAGTGGACTAGCGCCGTACATTCAGTACTTC. This gives the protein CASSGLAPYIQYF.

V is TRBV5-1 and J is TRBJ1-6, with TRBD1 identical over 11 bases. With V trimmed by 4 bases and J by 8 bases, 5 bases remained unmatched. This CDR3 has 15 residues. Germline V gene sequence: CDR1 SGHRS, CDR2 YFSETQ. DNA of the CDR3: TGCGCCAGCAGCCCAGGACAGGGGGCTTATTCACCCCTCCACTTT. It translates to CASSPGQGAYSPLHF.

V is TRBV5-5 and J is TRBJ2-7; unclear D gene. The CDR3 loop spans 16 amino acids. Trimming removed 0 bases at V and 3 bases at J, with 16 bases between. Germline CDR1 SGHKS, CDR2 YYEKEE (reference sequence). The CDR3 spells CASSLVPVALGYEQYF. For the CDR3, the DNA is TGTGCCAGCAGCTTGGTACCAGTCGCCCTAGGCTACGAGCAGTACTTC. Full variable domain (remainder filled in from reference TRBV5-5 and TRBJ2-7): DAGVTQSPTHLIKTRGQQVTLRCSPISGHKSVSWYQQVLGQGPQFIFQYYEKEERGRGNFPDRFSARQFPNYSSELNVNALLLGDSALYLCASSLVPVALGYEQYFGPGTRLTVT.

CDR3 sequence (DNA): TGTGCCAGCAGCTTAGATCGGGACACCACTTCGGCCCTCCACTTT. Protein sequence: CASSLDRDTTSALHF. The V call is TRBV11-3, the J call TRBJ1-6; possible D gene TRBD1, 6 bases. CDR3 length: 15 amino acids. CDR1 and CDR2 (germline): SGHNT, YENEEA. Trimming shortened V by 0 bases and J by 14 bases, and 17 bases separated the two germline ends.

The CDR3 coding sequence is TGTGCCAGCAGCTTAGCGGGGGCGCTGAACACTGAAGCTTTCTTT. Its protein product is CASSLAGALNTEAFF. The gene calls are TRBV7-2 and TRBJ1-1, with a possible D match to TRBD1 (6 bases). Germline loops: CDR1 SGHTA, CDR2 FQGNSA. The CDR3 consists of 15 residues. Deletions cut 0 bases from V and 0 bases from J, with 8 bases between.

This chain connects TRBV12-3 or TRBV12-4 to TRBJ1-2; 8 bases align to TRBD1. The CDR3 length is 12 residues. Unmatched junction bases numbered 4, after V lost 6 bases and J lost 7 bases. The CDR3 here is CASSVDRVGYTF. Here the CDR3 DNA reads TGTGCCAGCAGCGTGGACAGGGTTGGCTACACCTTC.

The chain joins TRBV7-9 to TRBJ1-1; no clear D gene. The CDR3 spans 13 residues. Germline CDR1 is SEHNR and CDR2 is FQNEAQ (reference sequence). The V and J ends lost 7 bases and 5 bases respectively, with 14 bases between them. CDR3 protein: CASTGAWRTEAFF. CDR3 sequence (DNA): TGTGCCAGCACAGGAGCCTGGAGAACTGAAGCTTTCTTT.

The rearrangement joins TRBV4-3 to TRBJ2-3, with 15 bases matching TRBD2. In germline, CDR1 is LGHNA, CDR2 YSLEER. The CDR3 runs to 18 residues. The junction had 6 bases not matched to a gene; V was cut back by 0 bases and J by 5 bases. The CDR3 here is CASSQDAGLAGGEDTQYF. CDR3 in DNA: TGCGCCAGCAGCCAAGATGCGGGACTAGCGGGGGGAGAAGATACGCAGTATTTT.